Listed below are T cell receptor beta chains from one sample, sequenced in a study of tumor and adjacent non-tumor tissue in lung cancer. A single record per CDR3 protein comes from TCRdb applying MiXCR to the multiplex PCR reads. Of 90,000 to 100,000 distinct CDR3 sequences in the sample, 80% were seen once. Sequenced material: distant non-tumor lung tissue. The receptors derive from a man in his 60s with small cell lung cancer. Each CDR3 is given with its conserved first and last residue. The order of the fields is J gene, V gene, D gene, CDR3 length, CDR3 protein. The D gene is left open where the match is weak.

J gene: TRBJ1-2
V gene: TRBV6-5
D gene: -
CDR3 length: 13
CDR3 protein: CANTYVGRSSPTF

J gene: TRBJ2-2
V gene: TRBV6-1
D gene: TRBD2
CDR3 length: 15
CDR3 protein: CASRREGRSTGELFF

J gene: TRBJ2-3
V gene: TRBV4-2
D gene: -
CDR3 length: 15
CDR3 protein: CASSAETASKDTQYF

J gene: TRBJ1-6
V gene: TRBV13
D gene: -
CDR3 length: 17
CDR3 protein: CAISQNDGSSCNSPLHF

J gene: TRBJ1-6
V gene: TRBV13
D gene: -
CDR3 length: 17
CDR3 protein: CVSSQNDGGSYNSPLHF

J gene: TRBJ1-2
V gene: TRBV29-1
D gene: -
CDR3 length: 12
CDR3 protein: CSVDGLNYGYTF

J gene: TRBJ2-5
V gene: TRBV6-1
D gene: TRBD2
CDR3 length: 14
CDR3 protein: CACVELAGGESQYF

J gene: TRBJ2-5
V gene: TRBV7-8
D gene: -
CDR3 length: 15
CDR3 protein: CVSSVLWGTQETQYF

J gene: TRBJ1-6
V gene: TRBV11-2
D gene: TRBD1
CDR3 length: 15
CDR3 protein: CAVSRTGQVNSPLHF

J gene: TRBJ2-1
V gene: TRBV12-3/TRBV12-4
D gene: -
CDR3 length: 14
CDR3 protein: CASSLLARNVEQFF

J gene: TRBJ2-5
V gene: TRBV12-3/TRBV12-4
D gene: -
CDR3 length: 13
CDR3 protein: CASRTGHYETRYF

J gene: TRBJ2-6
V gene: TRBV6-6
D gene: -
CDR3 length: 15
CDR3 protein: CASSLQSSGANILTF

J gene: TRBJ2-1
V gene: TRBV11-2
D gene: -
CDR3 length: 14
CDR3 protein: CASSLEAELVERFF

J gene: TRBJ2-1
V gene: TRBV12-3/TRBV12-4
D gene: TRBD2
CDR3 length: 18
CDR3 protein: CASSFGLARGFRDNEQFF

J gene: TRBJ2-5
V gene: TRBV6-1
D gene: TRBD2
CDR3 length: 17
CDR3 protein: CVSSWGTSDILGETQYF

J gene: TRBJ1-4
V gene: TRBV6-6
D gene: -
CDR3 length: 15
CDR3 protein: CVSSLTPQQNEKLFF

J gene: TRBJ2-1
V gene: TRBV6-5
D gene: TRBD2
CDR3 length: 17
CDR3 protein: CARNYSIWGLADNKQFF

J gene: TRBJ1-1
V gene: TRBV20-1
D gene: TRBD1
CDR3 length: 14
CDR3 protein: CSTREGQAFTEAFF

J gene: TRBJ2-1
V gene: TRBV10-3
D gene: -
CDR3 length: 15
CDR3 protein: CAISEGTSYYDEQFF

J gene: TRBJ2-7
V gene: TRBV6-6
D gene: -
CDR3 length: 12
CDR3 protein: CVSKSETYEQYF

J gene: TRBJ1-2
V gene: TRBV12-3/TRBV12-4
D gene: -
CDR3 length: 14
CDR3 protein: CAGSYSRPGDGYTF

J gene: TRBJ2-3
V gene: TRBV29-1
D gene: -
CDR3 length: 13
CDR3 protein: CSVGSAGTDTQYF

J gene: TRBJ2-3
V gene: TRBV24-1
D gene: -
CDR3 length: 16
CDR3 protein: CATRPGRRGVTDTQYF

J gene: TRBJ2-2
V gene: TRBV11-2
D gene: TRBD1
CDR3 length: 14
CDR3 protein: CARWGTGNTGELFF

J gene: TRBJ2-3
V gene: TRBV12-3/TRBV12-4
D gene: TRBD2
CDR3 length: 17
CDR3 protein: CASMRTTTSGDTDTQYF

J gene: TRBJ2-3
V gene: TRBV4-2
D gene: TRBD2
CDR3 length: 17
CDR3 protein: CASSHNLAGGLADTQYF

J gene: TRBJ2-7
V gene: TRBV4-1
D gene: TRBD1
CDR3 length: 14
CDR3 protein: CASSLYRGTYEQYF

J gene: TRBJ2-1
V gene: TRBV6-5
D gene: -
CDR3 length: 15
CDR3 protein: CASNYYGGVGNEQLF

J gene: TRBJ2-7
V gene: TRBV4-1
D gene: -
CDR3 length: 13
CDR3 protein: CASNYDRFYEQYF

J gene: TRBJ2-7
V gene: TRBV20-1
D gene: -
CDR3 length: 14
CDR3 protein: CSARALRGDDEQYF

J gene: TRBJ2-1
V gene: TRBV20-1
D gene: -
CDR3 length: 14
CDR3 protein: CSAQRDPTTNEQFF

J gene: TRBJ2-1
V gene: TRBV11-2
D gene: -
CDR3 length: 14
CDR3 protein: CACIRADPYNEQFF

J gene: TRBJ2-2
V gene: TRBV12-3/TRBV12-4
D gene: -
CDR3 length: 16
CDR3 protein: CASSFWRCSNTGELFF

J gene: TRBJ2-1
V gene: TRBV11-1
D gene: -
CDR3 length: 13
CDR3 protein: CASSLAVYNEQFF

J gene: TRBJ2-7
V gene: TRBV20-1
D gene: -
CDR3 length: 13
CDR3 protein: CSATSRGWSEQYF

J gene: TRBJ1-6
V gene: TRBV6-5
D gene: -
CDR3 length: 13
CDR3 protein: CASNWAYNSLLHF

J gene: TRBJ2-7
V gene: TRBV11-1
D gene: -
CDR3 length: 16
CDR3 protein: CARSLAIRDNSYEQYF

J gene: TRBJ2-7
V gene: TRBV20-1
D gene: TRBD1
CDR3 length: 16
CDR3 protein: CSARDRDRLITDEQYF

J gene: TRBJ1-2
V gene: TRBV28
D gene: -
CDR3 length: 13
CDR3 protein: CASSSGQYYGYTF

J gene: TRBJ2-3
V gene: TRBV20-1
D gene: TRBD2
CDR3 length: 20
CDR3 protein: CSARADTGRLADISTETQYF

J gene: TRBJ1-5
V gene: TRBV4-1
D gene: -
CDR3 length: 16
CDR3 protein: CASNQDGMGGLEPQHF

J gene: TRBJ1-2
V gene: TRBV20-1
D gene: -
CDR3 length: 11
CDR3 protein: CSAKIDYGYTF

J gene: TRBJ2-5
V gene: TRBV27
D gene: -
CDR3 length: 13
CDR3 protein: CASSDIPQETQYF

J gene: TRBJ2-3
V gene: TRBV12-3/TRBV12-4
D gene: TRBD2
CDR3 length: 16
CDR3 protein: CASNRGLAGEGDTQYF

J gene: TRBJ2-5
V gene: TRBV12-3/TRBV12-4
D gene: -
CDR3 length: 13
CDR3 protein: CVSGIGRTGTQYF

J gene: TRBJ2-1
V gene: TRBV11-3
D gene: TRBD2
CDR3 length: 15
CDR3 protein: CASSLTAGYDNEQLF

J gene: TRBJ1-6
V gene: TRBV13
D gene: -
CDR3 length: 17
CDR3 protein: CATSQNDGSSYNSSIHF

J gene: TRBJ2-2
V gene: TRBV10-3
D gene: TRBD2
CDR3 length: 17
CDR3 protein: CDISELEGLARPGELFF

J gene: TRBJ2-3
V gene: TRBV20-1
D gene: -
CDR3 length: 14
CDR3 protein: CSARDVISTDTQYF

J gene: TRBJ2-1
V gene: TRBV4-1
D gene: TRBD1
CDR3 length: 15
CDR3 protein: CASSQVGQGLNEQFF

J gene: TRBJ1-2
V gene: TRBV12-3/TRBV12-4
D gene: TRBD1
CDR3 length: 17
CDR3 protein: CASSLSGTGMSGYGCTF

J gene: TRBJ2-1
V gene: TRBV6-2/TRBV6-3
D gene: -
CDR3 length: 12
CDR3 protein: CASGFSFHDEFF

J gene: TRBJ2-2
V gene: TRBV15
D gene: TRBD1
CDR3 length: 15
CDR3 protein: CATTTGLANTGELFF